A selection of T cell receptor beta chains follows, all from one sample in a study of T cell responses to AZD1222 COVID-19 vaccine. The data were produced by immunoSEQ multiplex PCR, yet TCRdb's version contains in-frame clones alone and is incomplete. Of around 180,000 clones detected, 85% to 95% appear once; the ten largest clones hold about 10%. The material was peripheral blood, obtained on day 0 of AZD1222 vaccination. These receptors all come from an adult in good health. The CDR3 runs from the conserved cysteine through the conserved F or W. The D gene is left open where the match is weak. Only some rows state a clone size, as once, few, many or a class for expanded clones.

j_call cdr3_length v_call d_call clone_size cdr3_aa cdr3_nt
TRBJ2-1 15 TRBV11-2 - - CASSPLKGPRASEFF TGTGCCAGCAGCCCCCTTAAGGGGCCTCGTGCCTCGGAGTTCTTC
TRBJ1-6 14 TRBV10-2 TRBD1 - CASSGTGGNSPLHF TGCGCCAGCAGCGGGACAGGGGGTAATTCACCCCTCCACTTT
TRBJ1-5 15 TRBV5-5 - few CASSFRGTGNQPQHF TGTGCCAGCAGCTTCCGCGGGACGGGCAATCAGCCCCAGCATTTT
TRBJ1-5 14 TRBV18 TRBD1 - CASSPRTGDQPQHF TGTGCCAGCTCACCACGGACAGGAGATCAGCCCCAGCATTTT
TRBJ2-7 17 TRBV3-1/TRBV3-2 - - CASSQDGEHYDSYEQYF TGTGCCAGCAGCCAAGATGGTGAACACTACGACTCCTACGAGCAGTACTTC
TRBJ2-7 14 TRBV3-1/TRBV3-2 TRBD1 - CASSRPGQSYEQYF TGTGCCAGCAGCCGACCGGGACAGTCCTACGAGCAGTACTTC
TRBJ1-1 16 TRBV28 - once CASSPPGGPMNTEAFF TGTGCCAGCAGTCCCCCCGGGGGACCGATGAACACTGAAGCTTTCTTT
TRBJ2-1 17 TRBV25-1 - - CASSAFEREFAYNEQFF TGTGCCAGCAGTGCATTCGAGAGGGAGTTCGCCTACAATGAGCAGTTCTTC
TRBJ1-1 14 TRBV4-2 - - CASSQRRENTEAFF TGTGCCAGCAGCCAACGCAGGGAGAACACTGAAGCTTTCTTT
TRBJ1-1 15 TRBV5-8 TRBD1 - CASTLDRVRNTEAFF TGTGCCAGCACCCTGGACAGGGTACGGAACACTGAAGCTTTCTTT
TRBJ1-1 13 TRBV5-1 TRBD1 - CASSPDRATEAFF TGCGCCAGCAGCCCAGACAGGGCGACTGAAGCTTTCTTT
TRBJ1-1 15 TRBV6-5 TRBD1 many CASSPFTGDNNEAFF TGTGCCAGCAGTCCGTTCACAGGGGATAATAATGAAGCTTTCTTT
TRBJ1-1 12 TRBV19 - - CASSIDNTEAFF TGTGCCAGTAGTATTGACAACACTGAAGCTTTCTTT
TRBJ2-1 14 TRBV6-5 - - CASSLEMGDNEQFF TGTGCCAGCAGCCTCGAAATGGGGGACAATGAGCAGTTCTTC
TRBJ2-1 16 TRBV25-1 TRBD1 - CASSVIRDRESREQFF TGTGCCAGCAGTGTGATCCGGGACAGGGAATCTCGGGAGCAGTTCTTC
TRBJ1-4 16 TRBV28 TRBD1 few CASSLYKTGIYEKLFF TGTGCCAGCAGTTTATATAAGACAGGGATCTATGAAAAACTGTTTTTT
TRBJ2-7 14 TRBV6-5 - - CASSRGLGTYEQYF TGTGCCAGCAGCCGTGGTTTGGGAACCTACGAGCAGTACTTC
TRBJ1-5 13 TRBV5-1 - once CASSIGGSQPQHF TGCGCCAGCAGCATAGGGGGGTCTCAGCCCCAGCATTTT
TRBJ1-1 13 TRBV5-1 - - CASSLDLPAEAFF TGCGCCAGCAGCTTGGATCTCCCAGCTGAAGCTTTCTTT
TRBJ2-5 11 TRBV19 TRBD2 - CASRGGETQYF TGTGCCAGTCGGGGAGGGGAGACCCAGTACTTC
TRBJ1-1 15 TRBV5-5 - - CASSLGPMTDTEAFF TGTGCCAGCAGCCTGGGGCCTATGACGGACACTGAAGCTTTCTTT
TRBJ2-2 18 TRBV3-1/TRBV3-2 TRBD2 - CASSKPWTPGLFTGELFF TGTGCCAGCAGCAAACCCTGGACACCGGGACTATTCACCGGGGAGCTGTTTTTT
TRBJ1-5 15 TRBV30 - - CAWSSGGLNYQPQHF TGTGCCTGGAGCTCTGGGGGACTTAACTATCAGCCCCAGCATTTT
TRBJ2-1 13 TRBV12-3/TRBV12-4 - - CASSGGLYNEQFF TGTGCCAGCAGTGGTGGACTTTACAATGAGCAGTTCTTC
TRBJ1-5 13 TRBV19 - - CASSWAGYQPQHF TGTGCCAGTAGTTGGGCAGGGTATCAGCCCCAGCATTTT
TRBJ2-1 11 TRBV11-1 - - CASSNRGEQFF TGTGCCAGCAGCAACCGGGGGGAGCAGTTCTTC
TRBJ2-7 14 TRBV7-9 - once CASSLGGAAYEQYF TGTGCCAGCAGCTTAGGCGGGGCCGCCTACGAGCAGTACTTC
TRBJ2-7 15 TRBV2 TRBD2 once CASPRGSELIYEQYF TGTGCCAGCCCCCGCGGGAGCGAACTTATCTACGAGCAGTACTTC
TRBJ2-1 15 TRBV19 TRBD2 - CASSPSGGSYNEQFF TGTGCCAGTAGTCCTAGCGGGGGGTCCTACAATGAGCAGTTCTTC
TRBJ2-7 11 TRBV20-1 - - CSGAVTYEQYF TGCAGTGGGGCCGTAACCTACGAGCAGTACTTC
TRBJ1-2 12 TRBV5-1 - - CASSRGEGGYTF TGCGCCAGCAGCCGGGGGGAAGGTGGCTACACCTTC
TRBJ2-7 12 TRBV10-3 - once CAISGPGYEQYF TGTGCCATCAGTGGACCTGGCTACGAGCAGTACTTC
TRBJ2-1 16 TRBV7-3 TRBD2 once CASSAPGLAGPSEQFF TGTGCCAGCAGCGCACCGGGACTAGCGGGTCCCTCGGAGCAGTTCTTC
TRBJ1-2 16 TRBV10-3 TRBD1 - CAISRDRNSANYGYTF TGTGCCATCAGTCGGGACAGGAACTCAGCTAACTATGGCTACACCTTC
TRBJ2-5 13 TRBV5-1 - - CASSTGSWETQYF TGCGCCAGCAGCACCGGGAGTTGGGAGACCCAGTACTTC
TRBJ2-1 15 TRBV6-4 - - CASRGHLLIRDEQFF TGTGCCAGCAGGGGACATCTCCTGATCCGCGATGAGCAGTTCTTC
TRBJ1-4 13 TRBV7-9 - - CASSTPVGEKLFF TGTGCCAGCTCCACGCCAGTCGGTGAAAAACTGTTTTTT
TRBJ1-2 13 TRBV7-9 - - CASSQGFDYGYTF TGTGCCAGCAGCCAAGGGTTTGACTATGGCTACACCTTC
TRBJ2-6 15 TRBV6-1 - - CASSEEDSGANVLTF TGTGCCAGCAGTGAAGAGGACTCTGGGGCCAACGTCCTGACTTTC
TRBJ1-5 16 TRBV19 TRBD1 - CASSTRQGGGNQPQHF TGTGCCAGTAGCACCCGACAGGGGGGAGGGAATCAGCCCCAGCATTTT
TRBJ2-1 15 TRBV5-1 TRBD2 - CASSSGLAEYNEQFF TGCGCCAGCAGCTCCGGACTAGCGGAATACAATGAGCAGTTCTTC
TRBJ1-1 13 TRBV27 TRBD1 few CASRAGGGAEAFF TGTGCCAGCCGAGCAGGGGGCGGTGCTGAAGCTTTCTTT
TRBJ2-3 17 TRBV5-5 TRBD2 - CASSSLTSGRTPDTQYF TGTGCCAGCAGCTCTCTGACTAGCGGCAGGACTCCAGATACGCAGTATTTT
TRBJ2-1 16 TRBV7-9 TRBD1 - CASRSLGQGDYNEQFF TGTGCCAGCAGAAGTCTCGGACAGGGGGATTACAATGAGCAGTTCTTC
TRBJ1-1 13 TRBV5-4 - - CASSPPDRTEAFF TGTGCCAGCAGCCCACCTGATAGGACTGAAGCTTTCTTT
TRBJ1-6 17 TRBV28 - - CASSSHRAGRGNSPLHF TGTGCCAGCAGTTCACACAGGGCGGGGCGGGGTAATTCACCCCTCCACTTT
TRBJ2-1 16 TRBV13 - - CASSLGRVAVGNEQFF TGTGCCAGCAGCTTAGGGCGGGTCGCTGTGGGAAATGAGCAGTTCTTC
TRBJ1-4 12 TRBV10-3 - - CAISATGPALFF TGTGCCATCAGTGCCACAGGGCCCGCTCTCTTTTTT
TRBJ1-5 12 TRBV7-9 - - CASSLYSQPQHF TGTGCCAGCAGCTTATATAGTCAGCCCCAGCATTTT